The 2 T cell receptor beta chains below all came from one sample that was sequenced in a study of T cell repertoires in cytomegalovirus infection. Each CDR3 protein gets one entry after TCRdb re-called the reads with MiXCR. This table has about 330,000 distinct CDR3 sequences, over 7.5% appearing once. The sample taken for sequencing was PBMCs. The origin of the receptors is a human donor in good health (CMV status not recorded). Some clones in this sample may be carry-over from other donors' samples.

This clonotype was recorded at least ten times. The V gene is TRBV7-2, the J gene TRBJ2-3, with D uncertain. V was trimmed by 1 base and J by 1 base, leaving 12 bases between them. The germline CDR1 and CDR2 sequences are SGHTA and FQGNSA. The CDR3 has 16 amino acids. The CDR3 spells CASSLERSTRTDTQYF. As DNA, the CDR3 is TGTGCCAGCAGCTTAGAGCGCAGCACCCGCACAGATACGCAGTATTTT.

This clonotype turned up a few times. This chain links TRBV2 with TRBJ2-5; a weak D match, TRBD1 (5 bases). Germline assignment: CDR1 SNHLY and CDR2 FYNNEI. The CDR3 extends over 13 amino acids. The V and J ends lost 1 base and 7 bases respectively, with 10 bases between them. CDR3 sequence: CASSEGPTGTQYF. CDR3 nucleotides: TGTGCCAGCAGTGAAGGGCCTACAGGGACCCAGTACTTC.